Shown below are 10 T cell receptor beta chains from a single sample sequenced in a study of beta chain features in type 1 diabetes. No antigen has been identified for these receptors. Sequenced material consisted of expressed TCRB transcripts (all of the isolated RNA was reverse transcribed). Assay: immunoSEQ multiplex PCR; the TCRdb copy retains only in-frame clones and omits some. The sample shows about 650,000 clones, under 15% of them seen only once. Notes on the study in general: In every one of the four CD4+ subsets, TCRB CDR3s were moderately but significantly shorter in Type 1 diabetes patients.

The sequenced sample was naive CD4+ T cells from blood. Every receptor here comes from a man younger than 45 with type 1 diabetes.

This rearrangement joins TRBV7-9 to TRBJ1-3; 7 bases are shared with TRBD1. Germline CDR1 reads SEHNR; CDR2 reads FQNEAQ (reference sequence). With V trimmed by 5 bases and J by 3 bases, 16 bases remained unmatched. This CDR3 is built from 18 residues. CDR3 bases: TGTGCCAGCAGCCCTAGTCCTCGACAGGGTCCTCTTGGAAACACCATATATTTT. Its protein is CASSPSPRQGPLGNTIYF.

This clone was detected a few times. CDR3: CSTRDRGAGELFF. The CDR3 DNA is TGCAGCACCCGGGACAGGGGTGCCGGGGAGCTGTTTTTT. This chain links TRBV29-1 with TRBJ2-2, with 10 bases identical to TRBD1. J gave up 6 bases and V 8 bases, and 6 bases lay outside the gene matches. The length of the CDR3 is 13 residues. Per germline, CDR1 SQVTM and CDR2 ANQGSEA.

This chain joins TRBV27 and TRBJ2-7; D might be TRBD1 (6 bases). CDR1 MNHEY and CDR2 SMNVEV come from the germline V gene (reference sequence). This CDR3 region has 12 residues. V gave up 3 bases and J gave up 6 bases, with 9 bases separating them. The CDR3 here is CASSFEGGEQYF. The CDR3, as DNA: TGTGCCAGCAGTTTCGAAGGGGGCGAGCAGTACTTC.

The chain couples TRBV25-1 to TRBJ1-1; TRBD1 is a possible D gene (6 bases). This CDR3 has 16 amino acids. V dropped 4 bases and J dropped 0 bases, with 15 bases sitting between them. Germline loops: CDR1 MGHDK, CDR2 SYGVNS. The CDR3 reads CASSATGNGMNTEAFF. CDR3 in DNA: TGTGCCAGCAGTGCAACAGGGAATGGGATGAACACTGAAGCTTTCTTT.

The V gene is TRBV9, the J gene TRBJ2-3, with 13 bases fitting TRBD2. The ends lost 4 bases at V and 7 bases at J; junction bases unmatched: 9. CDR3 length: 16 amino acids. The germline gives CDR1 SGDLS, CDR2 YYNGEE. CDR3 loop: CASSPSLAGGPYTQYF. The DNA of the CDR3 is TGTGCCAGCAGCCCTTCACTAGCGGGGGGGCCGTATACGCAGTATTTT.

The chain carries TRBV7-2 and TRBJ2-5, with TRBD1 matching 12 bases. CDR1 is SGHTA and CDR2 is FQGNSA in the germline V gene. The trim removed 4 bases at V and 6 bases at J, leaving 3 bases unmatched. CDR3 length equals 14 residues. CDR3 nucleotides: TGTGCCAGCAGCTCGGGACAGGGGGCTAAGACCCAGTACTTC. It specifies CASSSGQGAKTQYF.

The chain links TRBV19 to TRBJ2-7; possibly TRBD2 for D (6 bases). The length of the CDR3 is 15 residues. Between the trimmed V and J ends, which lost 6 bases and 4 bases, there was a span of 19 bases. Germline V gives CDR1 LNHDA, CDR2 SQIVND (reference sequence). CDR3 nucleotide sequence: TGTGCCAGTAGCGACCCGGGCGGGACGGATTACGAGCAGTACTTC. It encodes CASSDPGGTDYEQYF.

This clone was seen a few times. V and J are TRBV15 and TRBJ1-2; D is unresolved. Deletions cut 3 bases from V and 0 bases from J, with 20 bases between. The CDR3 consists of 18 residues. Germline loops: CDR1 LNHNV, CDR2 YYDKDF (reference sequence). The CDR3 DNA reads TGTGCCACCAGCAGGAAAGACGGCAGCATAGTGACTAACTATGGCTACACCTTC. This encodes CATSRKDGSIVTNYGYTF.

The table lists this clone with a few counts. The genes are TRBV5-1 and TRBJ1-2; 10 bases line up with TRBD1. Germline-derived CDR1 and CDR2 are SGHRS and YFSETQ. This CDR3 is built from 14 residues. The ends lost 3 bases at V and 1 base at J; junction bases unmatched: 0. CDR3 protein: CASSWTGGNYGYTF. The CDR3, as DNA: TGCGCCAGCAGCTGGACAGGGGGTAACTATGGCTACACCTTC.

The sample holds a few counts of this clone. This chain connects TRBV27 to TRBJ1-1, with TRBD1 as a possible D gene (6 bases). Trimming removed 5 bases at V and 6 bases at J, with 16 bases between. This CDR3 spans 14 amino acids. Germline V lookup: CDR1 MNHEY, CDR2 SMNVEV (reference sequence). CDR3 sequence (DNA): TGTGCCAGCAGTCCTCGGGGGCGAATCCCTGAAGCTTTCTTT. This encodes CASSPRGRIPEAFF.